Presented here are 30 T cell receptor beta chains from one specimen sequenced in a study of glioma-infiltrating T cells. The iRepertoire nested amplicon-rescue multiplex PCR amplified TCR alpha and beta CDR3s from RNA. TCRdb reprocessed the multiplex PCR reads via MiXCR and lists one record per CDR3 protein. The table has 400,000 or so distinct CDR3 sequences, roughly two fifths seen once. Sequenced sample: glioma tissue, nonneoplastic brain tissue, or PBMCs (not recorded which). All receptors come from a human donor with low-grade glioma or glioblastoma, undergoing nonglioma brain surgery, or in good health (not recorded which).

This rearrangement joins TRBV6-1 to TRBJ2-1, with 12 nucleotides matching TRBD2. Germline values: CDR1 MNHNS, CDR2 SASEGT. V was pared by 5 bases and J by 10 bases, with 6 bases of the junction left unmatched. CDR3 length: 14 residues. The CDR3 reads CASSWLAGGDEQFF. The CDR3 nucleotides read TGTGCCAGCAGTTGGCTAGCGGGAGGGGACGAGCAGTTCTTC.

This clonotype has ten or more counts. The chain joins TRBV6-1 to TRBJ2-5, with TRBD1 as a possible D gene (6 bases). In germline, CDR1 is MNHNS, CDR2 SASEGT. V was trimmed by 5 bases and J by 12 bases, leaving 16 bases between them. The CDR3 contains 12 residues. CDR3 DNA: TGTGCCAGCAGTCATGCGCCGGGACACGAGTACTTC. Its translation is CASSHAPGHEYF.

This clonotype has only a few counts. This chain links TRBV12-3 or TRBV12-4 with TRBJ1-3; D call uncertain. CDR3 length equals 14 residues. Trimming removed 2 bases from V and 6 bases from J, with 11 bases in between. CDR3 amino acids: CASSLRTLVNTIYF. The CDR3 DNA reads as TGTGCCAGCAGTTTACGGACCCTCGTAAACACCATATATTTT.

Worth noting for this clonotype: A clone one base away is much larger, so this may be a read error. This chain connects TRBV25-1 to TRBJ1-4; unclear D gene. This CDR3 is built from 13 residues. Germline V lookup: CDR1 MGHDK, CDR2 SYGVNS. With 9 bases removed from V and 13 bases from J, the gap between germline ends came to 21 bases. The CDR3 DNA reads TGTGCCAGTCAAGCGTTGATTGGTGGGAGACTGTTTTTT. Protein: CASQALIGGRLFF.

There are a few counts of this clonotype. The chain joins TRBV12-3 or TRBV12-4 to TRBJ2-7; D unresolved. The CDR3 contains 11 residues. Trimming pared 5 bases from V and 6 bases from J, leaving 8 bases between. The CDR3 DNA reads TGTGCCAGCAGTCAGGTTTCCGAGCAGTACTTC. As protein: CASSQVSEQYF.

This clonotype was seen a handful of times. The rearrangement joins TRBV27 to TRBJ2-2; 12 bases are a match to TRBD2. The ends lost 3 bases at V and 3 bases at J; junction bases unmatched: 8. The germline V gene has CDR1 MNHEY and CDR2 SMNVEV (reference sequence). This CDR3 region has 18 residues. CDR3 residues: CASSFLAGGPGDTGELFF. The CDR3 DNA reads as TGTGCCAGCAGTTTTCTAGCGGGAGGGCCCGGGGACACCGGGGAGCTGTTTTTT.

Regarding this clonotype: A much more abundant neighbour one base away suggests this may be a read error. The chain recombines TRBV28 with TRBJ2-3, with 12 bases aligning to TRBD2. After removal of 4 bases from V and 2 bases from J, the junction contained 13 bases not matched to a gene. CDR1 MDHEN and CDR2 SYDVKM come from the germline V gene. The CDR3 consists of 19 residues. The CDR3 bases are TGTGCCAGCAGTTCCTATCCAGGACTAGCGGGACGTGACACAGATACGCAGTATTTT. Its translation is CASSSYPGLAGRDTDTQYF.

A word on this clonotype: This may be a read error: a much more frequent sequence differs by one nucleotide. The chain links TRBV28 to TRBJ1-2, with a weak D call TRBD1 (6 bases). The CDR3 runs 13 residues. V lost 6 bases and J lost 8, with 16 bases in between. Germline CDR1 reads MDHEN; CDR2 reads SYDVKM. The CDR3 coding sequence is TGTGCCAGCAGGCTACCCGGGGGCCAAGGCTACACCTTC. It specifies CASRLPGGQGYTF.

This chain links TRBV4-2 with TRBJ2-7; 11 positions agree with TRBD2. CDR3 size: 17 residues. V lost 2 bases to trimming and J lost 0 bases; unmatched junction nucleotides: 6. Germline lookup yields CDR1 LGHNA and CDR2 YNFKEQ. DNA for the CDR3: TGTGCCAGCAGCCAATTAGCGGGAGGGCTTAGCTCCTACGAGCAGTACTTC. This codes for CASSQLAGGLSSYEQYF.

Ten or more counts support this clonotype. The CDR3 sequence is CASREGGGTDTQYF. As DNA, the CDR3 is TGTGCCAGCAGGGAGGGAGGCGGCACAGATACGCAGTATTTT. This chain connects TRBV27 to TRBJ2-3; D perhaps matches TRBD2 (6 bases). The CDR3 runs to 14 residues. The ends were cut back, 6 bases at V and 1 base at J, with 11 bases in the middle. Germline-derived CDR1 and CDR2 are MNHEY and SMNVEV (reference sequence).

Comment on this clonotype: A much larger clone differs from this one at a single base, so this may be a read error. CDR3 in amino acids: CASITGAGTEAFF. The CDR3 DNA follows: TGTGCCAGCATCACAGGGGCGGGCACTGAAGCTTTCTTT. The V call is TRBV28, the J call TRBJ1-1; 7 bases line up with TRBD1. The CDR3 length is 13 residues. V shed 7 bases, J shed 4 bases, and the junction held 6 bases outside the gene matches. CDR1 is MDHEN, CDR2 SYDVKM, per germline.

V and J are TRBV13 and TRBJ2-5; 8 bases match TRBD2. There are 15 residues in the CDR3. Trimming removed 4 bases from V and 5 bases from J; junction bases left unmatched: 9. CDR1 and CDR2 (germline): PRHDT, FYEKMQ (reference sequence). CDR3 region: CASSSAGVSLETQYF. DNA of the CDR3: TGTGCCAGCAGCTCAGCGGGAGTCTCCCTCGAGACCCAGTACTTC.

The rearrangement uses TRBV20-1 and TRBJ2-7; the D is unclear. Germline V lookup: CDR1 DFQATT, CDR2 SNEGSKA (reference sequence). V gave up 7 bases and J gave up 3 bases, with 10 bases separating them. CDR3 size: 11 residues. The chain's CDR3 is CSVLMVYEQYF. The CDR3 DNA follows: TGCAGTGTCCTGATGGTCTACGAGCAGTACTTC.

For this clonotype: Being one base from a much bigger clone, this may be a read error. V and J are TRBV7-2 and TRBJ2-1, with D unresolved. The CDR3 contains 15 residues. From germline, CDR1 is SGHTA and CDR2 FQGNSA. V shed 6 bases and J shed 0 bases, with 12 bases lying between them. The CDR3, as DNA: TGTGCCAGCAGACCGTCCAGTAGCTCCTACAATGAGCAGTTCTTC. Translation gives CASRPSSSSYNEQFF.

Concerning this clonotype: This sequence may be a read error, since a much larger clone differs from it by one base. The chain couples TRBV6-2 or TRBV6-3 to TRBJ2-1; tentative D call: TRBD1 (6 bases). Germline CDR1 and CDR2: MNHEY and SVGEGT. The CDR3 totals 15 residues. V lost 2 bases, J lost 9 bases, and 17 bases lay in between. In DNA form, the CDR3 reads TGTGCCAGCAGTTACGTACTAGGGGGAGACGGTGAGCAGTTCTTC. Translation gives CASSYVLGGDGEQFF.

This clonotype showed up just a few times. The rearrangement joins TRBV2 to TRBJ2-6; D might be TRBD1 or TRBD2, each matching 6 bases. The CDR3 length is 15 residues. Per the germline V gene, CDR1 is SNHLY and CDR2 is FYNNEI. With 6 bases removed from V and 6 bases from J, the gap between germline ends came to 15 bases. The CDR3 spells CASSAGEAEANVLTF. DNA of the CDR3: TGTGCCAGCAGCGCAGGGGAGGCTGAGGCCAACGTCCTGACTTTC.

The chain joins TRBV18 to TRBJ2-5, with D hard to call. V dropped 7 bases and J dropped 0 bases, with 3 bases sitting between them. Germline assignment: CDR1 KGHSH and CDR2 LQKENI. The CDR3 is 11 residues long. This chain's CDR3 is CASYYQETQYF. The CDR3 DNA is TGTGCCAGCTATTACCAAGAGACCCAGTACTTC.

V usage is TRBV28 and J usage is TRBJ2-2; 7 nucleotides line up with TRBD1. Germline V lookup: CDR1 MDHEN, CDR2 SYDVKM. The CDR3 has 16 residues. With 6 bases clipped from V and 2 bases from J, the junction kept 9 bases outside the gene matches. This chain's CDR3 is CASSLNHRGNTGELFF. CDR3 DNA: TGTGCCAGCAGCCTGAATCACAGGGGAAACACCGGGGAGCTGTTTTTT.

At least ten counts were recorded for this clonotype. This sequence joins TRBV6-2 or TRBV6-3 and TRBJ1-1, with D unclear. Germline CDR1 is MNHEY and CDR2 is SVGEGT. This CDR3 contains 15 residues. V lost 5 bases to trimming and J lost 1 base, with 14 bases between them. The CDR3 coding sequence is TGTGCCAGCAGTCCGCCGACAAGGTGGAACACTGAAGCTTTCTTT. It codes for CASSPPTRWNTEAFF.

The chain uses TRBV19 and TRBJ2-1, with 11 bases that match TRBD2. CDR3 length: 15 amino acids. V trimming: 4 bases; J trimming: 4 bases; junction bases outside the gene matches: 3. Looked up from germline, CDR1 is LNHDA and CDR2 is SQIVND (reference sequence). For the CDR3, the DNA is TGTGCCAGTAGTAGACTAGCGGGAATATACAATGAGCAGTTCTTC. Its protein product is CASSRLAGIYNEQFF.

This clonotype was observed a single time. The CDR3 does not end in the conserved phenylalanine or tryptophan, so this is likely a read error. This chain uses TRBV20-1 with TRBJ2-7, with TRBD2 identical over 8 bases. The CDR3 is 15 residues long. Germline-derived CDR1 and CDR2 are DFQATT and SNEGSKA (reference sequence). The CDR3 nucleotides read TGCAGTGCTAGAGATAGGCGGACTAGCCCCTACGCGCAGTACTAC. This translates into CSARDRRTSPYAQYY.

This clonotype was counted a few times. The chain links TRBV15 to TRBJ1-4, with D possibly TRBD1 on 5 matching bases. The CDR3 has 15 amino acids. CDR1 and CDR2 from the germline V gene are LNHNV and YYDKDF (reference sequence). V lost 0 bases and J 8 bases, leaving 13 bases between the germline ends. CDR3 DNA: TGTGCCACCAGCAGAGATTGGGTGGGGCAGGAAAAACTGTTTTTT. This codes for CATSRDWVGQEKLFF.

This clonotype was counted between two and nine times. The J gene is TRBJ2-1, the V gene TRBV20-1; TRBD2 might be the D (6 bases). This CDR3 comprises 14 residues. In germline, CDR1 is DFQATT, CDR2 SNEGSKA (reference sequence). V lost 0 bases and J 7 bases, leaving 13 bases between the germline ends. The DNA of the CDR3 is TGCAGTGCTAGAGATCGTATAGGGAGGAATGAGCAGTTCTTC. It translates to CSARDRIGRNEQFF.

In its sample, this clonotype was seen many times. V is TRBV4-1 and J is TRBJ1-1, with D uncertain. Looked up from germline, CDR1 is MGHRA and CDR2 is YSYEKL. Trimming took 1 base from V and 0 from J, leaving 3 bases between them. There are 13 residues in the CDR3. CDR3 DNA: TGCGCCAGCAGCCAAGGGGTGAACACTGAAGCTTTCTTT. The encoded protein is CASSQGVNTEAFF.

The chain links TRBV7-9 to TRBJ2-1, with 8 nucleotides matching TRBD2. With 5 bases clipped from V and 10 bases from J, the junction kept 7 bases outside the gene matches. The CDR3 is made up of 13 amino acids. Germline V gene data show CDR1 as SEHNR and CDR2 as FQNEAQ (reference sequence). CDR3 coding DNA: TGTGCCAGCAGCCACCGGGGGGGGCACGAGCAGTTCTTC. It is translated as CASSHRGGHEQFF.

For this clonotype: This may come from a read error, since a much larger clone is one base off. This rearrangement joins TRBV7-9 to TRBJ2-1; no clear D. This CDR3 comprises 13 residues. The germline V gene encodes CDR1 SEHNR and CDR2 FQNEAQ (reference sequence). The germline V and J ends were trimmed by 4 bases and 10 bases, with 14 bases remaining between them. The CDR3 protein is CASSSALPYEQFF. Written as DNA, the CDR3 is TGTGCCAGCAGCTCGGCCCTTCCCTACGAGCAGTTCTTC.

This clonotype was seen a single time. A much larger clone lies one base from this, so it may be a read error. CDR3 nucleotides: TGTGCCAGCAGCCCAGTCGATAGCGGCTACAATGGGCAGTTCTTC. Protein sequence: CASSPVDSGYNGQFF. The gene calls are TRBV27 and TRBJ2-1; D may be TRBD2 (6 bases). This CDR3 contains 15 residues. Per the germline V gene, CDR1 is MNHEY and CDR2 is SMNVEV (reference sequence).

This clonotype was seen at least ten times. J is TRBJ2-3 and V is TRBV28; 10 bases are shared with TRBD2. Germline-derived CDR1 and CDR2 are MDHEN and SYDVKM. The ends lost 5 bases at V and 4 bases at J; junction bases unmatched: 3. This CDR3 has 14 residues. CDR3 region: CASSSGRASDTQYF. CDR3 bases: TGTGCCAGCAGTAGCGGGAGGGCCTCAGATACGCAGTATTTT. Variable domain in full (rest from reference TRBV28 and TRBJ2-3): DVKVTQSSRYLVKRTGEKVFLECVQDMDHENMFWYRQDPGLGLRLIYFSYDVKMKEKGDIPEGYSVSREKKERFSLILESASTNQTSMYLCASSSGRASDTQYFGPGTRLTVL.

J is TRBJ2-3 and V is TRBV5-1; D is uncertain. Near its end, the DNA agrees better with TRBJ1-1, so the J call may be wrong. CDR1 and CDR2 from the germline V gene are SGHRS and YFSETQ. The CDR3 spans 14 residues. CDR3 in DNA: TGCGCCAGCAGCCCGACGGGAGCCCCCGCTGGAGCTTTCTTT. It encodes CASSPTGAPAGAFF.

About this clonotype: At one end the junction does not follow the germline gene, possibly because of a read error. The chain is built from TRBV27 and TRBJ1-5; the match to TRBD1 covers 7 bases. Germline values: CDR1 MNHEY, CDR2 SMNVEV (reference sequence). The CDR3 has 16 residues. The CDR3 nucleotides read TGTGCCAGCAGCTTATTCCAGGGGGAGGGTAATCAGCCCCAGCATTTT. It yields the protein CASSLFQGEGNQPQHF.